This T cell receptor beta chain was sequenced in a study of T cells in Graves' hyperthyroidism and ophthalmopathy. Study background: At initial diagnosis, before any treatment had begun, peripheral blood was obtained.

The table lists this clonotype with many counts. There were TCR beta CDR3 regions amplified from RNA transcripts. TCR CDR3 regions were first amplified by RT-PCR with HTBI primers. TCRdb recomputed calls from the multiplex PCR reads with MiXCR, one row per CDR3 protein. The profile covers approximately 600,000 distinct CDR3 sequences, with over 12% appearing a single time and around 4% taken by the ten largest. Every diagnosis used clinical symptoms, serum thyroxine and TRAb, thyroid ultrasound and orbital computed tomography. The specimen was blood. This receptor was identified in a woman aged 40 to 55 with Graves' ophthalmopathy.

Here the CDR3 DNA reads TGTGCCAGCAGCTTCTCCCAGGGGACTACTGAAGCTTTCTTT. This encodes CASSFSQGTTEAFF. The chain joins TRBV5-6 to TRBJ1-1; TRBD1 might be the D (6 bases). Germline lookup yields CDR1 SGHDT and CDR2 YYEEEE. V was shortened by 2 bases and J by 5 bases, with 13 bases between the two germline ends. The CDR3 has 14 residues.